This T cell receptor (beta chain) originates from a study of blood T cell repertoires in COVID-19. Source study methods: Amplification of reference gene primers was used by the study to estimate nucleated cell counts. Using immunoSEQ multiplex PCR, the repertoire was profiled, and TCRdb retains in-frame clones only, with some absent. V and J calls and clone size are copied from that table; D and trimming were computed from the DNA. The table lists some 11,000 clones, 75% to 90% of them singletons. Per the germline V gene, CDR1 is SGHNT and CDR2 is YENEEA. The germline V and J ends were trimmed by 0 bases and 4 bases, with 16 bases remaining between them. The CDR3 consists of 17 residues.

Sequencing was done on a sample of peripheral blood. This chain joins TRBV11-3 and TRBJ2-1, with D perhaps matching TRBD2 (5 bases). This TCR came from a human donor in a cohort sampled during active COVID-19. This chain's CDR3 is CASSLDPPRVGYNEQFF. In nucleotides, the CDR3 is TGTGCCAGCAGCTTAGATCCACCGCGGGTGGGTTACAATGAGCAGTTCTTC.